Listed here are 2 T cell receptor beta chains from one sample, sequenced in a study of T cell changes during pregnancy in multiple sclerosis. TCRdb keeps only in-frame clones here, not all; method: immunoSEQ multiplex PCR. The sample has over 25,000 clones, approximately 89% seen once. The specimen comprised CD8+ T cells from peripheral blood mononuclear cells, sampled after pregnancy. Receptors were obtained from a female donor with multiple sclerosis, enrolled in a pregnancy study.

CDR3 amino acids: CATSGPTGGQNTGELFF. In nucleotides, the CDR3 is TGTGCCACCAGCGGGCCCACAGGGGGACAGAACACCGGGGAGCTGTTTTTT. The chain carries TRBV15 and TRBJ2-2; 8 bases are shared with TRBD1. Germline V lookup: CDR1 LNHNV, CDR2 YYDKDF (reference sequence). The V segment lost 5 bases and the J segment 1 base; nucleotides outside the gene matches: 9. The CDR3 runs 17 residues.

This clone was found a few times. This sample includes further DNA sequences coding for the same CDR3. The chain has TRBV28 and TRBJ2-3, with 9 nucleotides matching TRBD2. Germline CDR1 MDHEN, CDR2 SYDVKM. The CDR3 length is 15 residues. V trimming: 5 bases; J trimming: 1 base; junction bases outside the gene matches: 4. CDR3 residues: CASSDRTSGTDTQYF. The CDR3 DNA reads TGTGCCAGCAGTGACCGGACTAGCGGCACAGATACGCAGTATTTT.